The 24 T cell receptor beta chains below were found in one sample sequenced in a study of identical twins. One entry per CDR3 protein, called by TCRdb with MiXCR from the 5' RACE reads. Of about 340,000 distinct CDR3 sequences in the sample, roughly an eighth were seen once. Separately, the same data were catalogued under a study of yellow fever vaccine responses in identical twins.

Sample: CD8+ T cells sorted from blood. The receptors shown here come from a woman younger than 30 in good health.

The genes are TRBV4-2 and TRBJ2-5; tentative D call: TRBD2 (5 bases). The CDR3 has 17 amino acids. V was trimmed by 0 bases and J by 1 base, leaving 15 bases between them. Germline lookup yields CDR1 LGHNA and CDR2 YNFKEQ. The CDR3 protein is CASSQEDLPRAQETQYF. In DNA, the CDR3 is TGTGCCAGCAGCCAAGAGGACCTCCCGAGGGCCCAAGAGACCCAGTACTTC.

This clonotype was seen many times. This rearrangement joins TRBV20-1 to TRBJ2-1; 10 bases fit TRBD1. Germline CDR1 and CDR2: DFQATT and SNEGSKA (reference sequence). V lost 6 bases and J lost 8; bases outside the gene matches: 13. The CDR3 totals 15 residues. The CDR3 DNA sequence: TGCAGTGCCACACCGACAGGGGGCAGTTGGGATGAGCAGTTCTTC. It translates to CSATPTGGSWDEQFF.

This clonotype was counted only a few times. J is TRBJ2-2 and V is TRBV4-1; no definite D call. The CDR3 length is 14 residues. Trimming took off 1 base at V and 7 bases at J, with 10 bases between the two ends. Germline lookup yields CDR1 MGHRA and CDR2 YSYEKL. The CDR3 is CASSQVLSYGELFF. The CDR3 region has the DNA TGCGCCAGCAGCCAAGTTCTGTCGTACGGGGAGCTGTTTTTT.

The rearrangement links TRBV12-3 or TRBV12-4 to TRBJ1-5; the D is unclear. This CDR3 has 12 residues. The ends were cut back, 7 bases at V and 2 bases at J, with 6 bases in the middle. CDR3 residues: CASTEGNQPQHF. Here the CDR3 DNA reads TGTGCCAGCACTGAGGGCAATCAGCCCCAGCATTTT.

This clonotype was counted only a few times. The rearrangement links TRBV7-9 to TRBJ2-3; TRBD2 agrees at 12 bases. The germline CDR1 and CDR2 sequences are SEHNR and FQNEAQ (reference sequence). This CDR3 contains 17 residues. V was pared by 5 bases and J by 3 bases, with 9 bases of the junction left unmatched. The CDR3 is CASSPPTSGRRTDTQYF. DNA for the CDR3: TGTGCCAGCAGCCCTCCGACTAGCGGGAGACGTACAGATACGCAGTATTTT.

The V call is TRBV4-2, the J call TRBJ2-1, with 8 bases identical to TRBD2. The germline V gene has CDR1 LGHNA and CDR2 YNFKEQ. The CDR3 covers 16 residues. Trimming at V came to 0 bases and at J to 4 bases, leaving 5 bases not matched to a gene. The DNA for the CDR3 is TGTGCCAGCAGCCAAGATTGGGGACTAGGGTACAATGAGCAGTTCTTC. Residues: CASSQDWGLGYNEQFF.

The chain carries TRBV25-1 and TRBJ2-3; D uncertain. The germline V gene has CDR1 MGHDK and CDR2 SYGVNS. Trimming removed 1 base from V and 6 bases from J, with 11 bases in between. The CDR3 extends over 14 amino acids. Here the CDR3 reads CASSELASPDTQYF. Here the CDR3 DNA reads TGTGCCAGCAGTGAATTAGCCAGTCCCGATACGCAGTATTTT. Variable domain in full (rest from reference TRBV25-1 and TRBJ2-3): EADIYQTPRYLVIGTGKKITLECSQTMGHDKMYWYQQDPGMELHLIHYSYGVNSTEKGDLSSESTVSRIRTEHFPLTLESARPSHTSQYLCASSELASPDTQYFGPGTRLTVL.

The sample holds a few counts of this clonotype. V is TRBV29-1 and J is TRBJ2-2, with unresolved D. CDR1 and CDR2 (germline): SQVTM, ANQGSEA. CDR3 length: 13 residues. Trimming shortened V by 7 bases and J by 2 bases, and 11 bases separated the two germline ends. CDR3 sequence reads: CSGLAVNTGELFF. The CDR3 DNA reads TGCAGCGGGTTGGCTGTTAACACCGGGGAGCTGTTTTTT.

This rearrangement joins TRBV4-2 to TRBJ2-4; 14 bases agree with TRBD2. CDR1 and CDR2 from the germline V gene are LGHNA and YNFKEQ. The CDR3 is 18 residues long. Trimming at V came to 2 bases and at J to 2 bases, leaving 5 bases not matched to a gene. As DNA, the CDR3 is TGTGCCAGCAGCCAACCGGGACTAGCGGGGGAAACCAAAAACATTCAGTACTTC. Protein: CASSQPGLAGETKNIQYF.

This chain connects TRBV27 to TRBJ2-7, with D tentatively TRBD1 or TRBD2 (5 bases each). Germline CDR1 and CDR2: MNHEY and SMNVEV (reference sequence). Deletions cut 8 bases from V and 5 bases from J, with 22 bases between. The CDR3 sequence is 15 residues long. The CDR3 DNA is TGTGCCAGCGTCGTTGTCCAGGGACGTACGAACGAGCAGTACGTC. This gives the protein CASVVVQGRTNEQYV.

The rearrangement uses TRBV20-1 and TRBJ2-5, with D possibly matching TRBD2 (5 bases). V was trimmed by 3 bases and J by 4 bases, leaving 15 bases between them. There are 14 residues in the CDR3. Germline CDR1 and CDR2: DFQATT and SNEGSKA (reference sequence). DNA for the CDR3: TGCAGTGCTAGTACCGGTGGGAGTTTAGAGACCCAGTACTTC. Translating it yields CSASTGGSLETQYF.

The sample holds many counts of this clonotype. V usage is TRBV20-1 and J usage is TRBJ2-1, with 8 bases matching TRBD2. V lost 1 base to trimming and J lost 5 bases; unmatched junction nucleotides: 7. The CDR3 runs to 15 residues. Germline values: CDR1 DFQATT, CDR2 SNEGSKA (reference sequence). The CDR3 is CSARALAGKDNEQFF. The CDR3 DNA sequence: TGCAGTGCTAGAGCCTTAGCGGGGAAGGACAATGAGCAGTTCTTC.

This clonotype was seen a handful of times. The chain combines TRBV20-1 with TRBJ2-1; 10 bases fit TRBD2. Germline CDR1 is DFQATT and CDR2 is SNEGSKA (reference sequence). V dropped 2 bases and J dropped 3; count of bases not matched to a gene: 7. CDR3 length: 16 amino acids. For the CDR3, the DNA is TGCAGTGCTAGACCCTTAGCGGGAGGAAACTACAATGAGCAGTTCTTC. Protein product: CSARPLAGGNYNEQFF.

This clonotype was counted a few times. The rearrangement links TRBV2 to TRBJ2-7, with a tentative D call TRBD1 (7 bases). Trimming pared 8 bases from V and 3 bases from J, leaving 17 bases between. Germline V gene data show CDR1 as SNHLY and CDR2 as FYNNEI. The CDR3 is 14 amino acids. CDR3 residues: CASLGGGLIYEQYV. The CDR3 DNA reads as TGTGCCAGCTTAGGAGGGGGCCTTATCTACGAGCAGTACGTC.

The V gene is TRBV7-8, the J gene TRBJ2-5, with TRBD2 matching 13 bases. Trimming at V came to 4 bases and at J to 4 bases, leaving 9 bases not matched to a gene. Germline loops: CDR1 SGHVS, CDR2 FQNEAQ. The CDR3 sequence is 17 residues long. The CDR3 spells CASSWVKGLAGAETQYF. Here the CDR3 DNA reads TGTGCCAGCAGCTGGGTCAAAGGACTAGCGGGGGCAGAGACCCAGTACTTC.

This clonotype was detected ten times or more. The chain carries TRBV12-3 or TRBV12-4 and TRBJ1-2; a weak D match, TRBD1 (6 bases). The CDR3 length is 13 residues. V gave up 3 bases and J gave up 2 bases, with 7 bases separating them. The CDR3 protein is CASSLQGNYGYTF. CDR3 coding DNA: TGTGCCAGCAGTTTGCAGGGGAACTATGGCTACACCTTC.

This clonotype is medium-sized in the sample. The chain uses TRBV4-2 and TRBJ1-2, with D tentatively TRBD1 (5 bases). The V gene's germline CDR1 is LGHNA and CDR2 YNFKEQ. The CDR3 has 17 amino acids. V was clipped by 2 bases and J by 3 bases, with 19 bases between them. The CDR3 protein is CASSQRDWAAHDYGYTF. The CDR3 DNA reads as TGTGCCAGCAGCCAAAGGGACTGGGCAGCCCACGACTATGGCTACACCTTC.

This chain connects TRBV20-1 to TRBJ2-2, with 7 nucleotides matching TRBD2. Germline V gives CDR1 DFQATT, CDR2 SNEGSKA (reference sequence). The CDR3 covers 12 residues. Germline trimming cut 6 bases from V and 7 bases from J; bases unmatched to any gene: 5. The CDR3 DNA follows: TGCAGTGCGGGAGGGCGTGGCGGGGAGCTGTTTTTT. Translation: CSAGGRGGELFF.

This clonotype was seen a handful of times. This sequence joins TRBV10-3 and TRBJ2-7, with 8 bases aligning to TRBD2. V shed 1 base and J 4 bases; nucleotides not matched to a gene: 9. Looked up from germline, CDR1 is ENHRY and CDR2 is SYGVKD. This CDR3 has 16 residues. CDR3 sequence (DNA): TGTGCCATCAGTGAGTTTGCTAGCGGGCAAGATTACGAGCAGTACTTC. This codes for CAISEFASGQDYEQYF.

This clonotype has more than one count but fewer than ten. CDR3 nucleotides: TGTGCCAGCAGTTTACCCGGACAGGGGGCAACTAATGAAAAACTGTTTTTT. Protein sequence: CASSLPGQGATNEKLFF. The V gene is TRBV28, the J gene TRBJ1-4, with 10 positions matching TRBD1. The V gene end was trimmed by 2 bases and the J gene end by 0 bases; junction bases not matched to a gene: 3. Germline CDR1 is MDHEN and CDR2 is SYDVKM. This CDR3 spans 17 amino acids.

This clonotype was observed a few times. The chain uses TRBV20-1 and TRBJ2-1, with TRBD1 matching 7 bases. The germline CDR1 and CDR2 sequences are DFQATT and SNEGSKA (reference sequence). The CDR3 loop spans 14 amino acids. With 3 bases clipped from V and 4 bases from J, the junction kept 6 bases outside the gene matches. The CDR3 coding sequence is TGCAGTGCTAGCCCACGGGACAGTTACAATGAGCAGTTCTTC. Translating it yields CSASPRDSYNEQFF.

Only a few counts were recorded for this clonotype. This chain uses TRBV20-1 with TRBJ2-3; 12 nucleotides match TRBD2. V shed 5 bases, J shed 3 bases, and the junction held 6 bases outside the gene matches. CDR3 length: 15 amino acids. Looked up from germline, CDR1 is DFQATT and CDR2 is SNEGSKA (reference sequence). The CDR3 region has the DNA TGCAGTGCTCCAGGACTAGCGGGGAGGACAGATACGCAGTATTTT. Translation gives CSAPGLAGRTDTQYF.

The V gene is TRBV7-8, the J gene TRBJ2-7, with TRBD2 matching 9 bases. CDR1 SGHVS and CDR2 FQNEAQ come from the germline V gene. J gave up 4 bases and V 5 bases, and 9 bases lay outside the gene matches. CDR3 size: 15 residues. Written as DNA, the CDR3 is TGTGCCAGCAGCGGTTGGGCGGGAGGGCCATACGAGCAGTACTTC. Translating gives CASSGWAGGPYEQYF.

This clonotype was recorded once. The junction departs from germline at one end; a sequencing error may be responsible. CDR3 amino acids: CASSETGSYNELFF. CDR3 in DNA: TGTGCCAGCAGCGAGACAGGGTCCTACAATGAGCTGTTCTTC. This chain uses TRBV7-6 with TRBJ2-1; 7 bases map to TRBD1. The CDR3 contains 14 residues. CDR1 is SGHVS, CDR2 FNYEAQ, per germline.